Reported below is one T cell receptor beta chain. Its antigen is not known. The sample originates from a study of shared clonotypes between healthy human individuals. Study information: Donors consisted of two women and a few men between 18 and 49. Regarding the study as a whole: Compared with memory subsets, naive subsets generally had larger estimated richness.

Only in-frame clones appear in the TCRdb table, and some are missing; sequencing was by immunoSEQ multiplex PCR. The sample has approximately 600,000 clones; approximately 95% are singletons. CD8 cells regarded as naive lacked CD45RO, were positively chosen for CCR7, and omitted terminally differentiated effector memory CD45RA+ cells. Material: naive CD8+ T cells sorted from blood. The receptor comes from a woman in her twenties or thirties in good health.

The CDR3 DNA reads as TGTGCCAGCAGTGACCCGGGGGACAGGGTCTTCGATGAGCAGTTCTTC. Translating it yields CASSDPGDRVFDEQFF. The rearrangement joins TRBV28 to TRBJ2-1; 9 nucleotides match TRBD1. The V gene end was trimmed by 5 bases and the J gene end by 8 bases; junction bases not matched to a gene: 13. The germline V gene has CDR1 MDHEN and CDR2 SYDVKM. The CDR3 loop spans 16 amino acids.